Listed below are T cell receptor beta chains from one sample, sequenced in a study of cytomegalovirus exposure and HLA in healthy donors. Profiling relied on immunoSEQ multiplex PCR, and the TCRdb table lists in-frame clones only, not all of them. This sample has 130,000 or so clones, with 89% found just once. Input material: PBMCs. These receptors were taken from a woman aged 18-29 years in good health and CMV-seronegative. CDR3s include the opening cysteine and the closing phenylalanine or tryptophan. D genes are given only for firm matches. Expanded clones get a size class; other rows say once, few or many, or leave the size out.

DNA: TGTGCCAGCAGCCAAGCCTTAAGGGGCGACAATCAGCCCCAGCATTTT
CDR3: CASSQALRGDNQPQHF
J: TRBJ1-5
V: TRBV4-2
D: .
size: .

DNA: TGTGCCAGCAGTGATTACGGGACAGTGAACACTGAAGCTTTCTTT
CDR3: CASSDYGTVNTEAFF
J: TRBJ1-1
V: TRBV25-1
D: TRBD1
size: .

DNA: TGTGCCAGCAGTCGCGGCAGCTTCTATGGCTACACCTTC
CDR3: CASSRGSFYGYTF
J: TRBJ1-2
V: TRBV6-5
D: .
size: few

DNA: TGTGCCAGCCTACGGGGCACTGAAGCTTTCTTT
CDR3: CASLRGTEAFF
J: TRBJ1-1
V: TRBV7-2
D: .
size: .

DNA: TGTGCCAGCAGCTTATCAGGGGTGAACACTGAAGCTTTCTTT
CDR3: CASSLSGVNTEAFF
J: TRBJ1-1
V: TRBV7-3
D: .
size: .

DNA: TGTGCCAGCAGCTTATATAGAGGGTCTGGCGGCTACACCTTC
CDR3: CASSLYRGSGGYTF
J: TRBJ1-2
V: TRBV13
D: .
size: .

DNA: TGTGCCAGCAACAGATCATATAGTAGCAATCAGCCCCAGCATTTT
CDR3: CASNRSYSSNQPQHF
J: TRBJ1-5
V: TRBV6-4
D: .
size: .

DNA: TGTGCCAGCAGTGAATCTGGGTCGGAGGAAAAACTGTTTTTT
CDR3: CASSESGSEEKLFF
J: TRBJ1-4
V: TRBV6-1
D: .
size: .

DNA: TGTGCCAGCAGCAGTGGCAGGAACACTGAAGCTTTCTTT
CDR3: CASSSGRNTEAFF
J: TRBJ1-1
V: TRBV27
D: .
size: .

DNA: TGTGCCAGTAGTTCCACTAGCGGGGGGTTGAATGAGCAGTTCTTC
CDR3: CASSSTSGGLNEQFF
J: TRBJ2-1
V: TRBV19
D: TRBD2
size: .

DNA: TGTGCCAGTAGTATCGGAACAGTGGAGACCCAGTACTTC
CDR3: CASSIGTVETQYF
J: TRBJ2-5
V: TRBV19
D: .
size: .

DNA: TGCGCCAGCAGTGCCGGGACTTCTAGCTCCTACGAGCAGTACTTC
CDR3: CASSAGTSSSYEQYF
J: TRBJ2-7
V: TRBV10-2
D: .
size: .

DNA: TGTGCCAGCAGCTTAGGCGGGGGGTACCTCCAAGAGACCCAGTACTTC
CDR3: CASSLGGGYLQETQYF
J: TRBJ2-5
V: TRBV7-7
D: TRBD2
size: once

DNA: TGTGCCAGCAGCGTAGACAGGGCCTACGAGCAGTACTTC
CDR3: CASSVDRAYEQYF
J: TRBJ2-7
V: TRBV5-6
D: TRBD1
size: few

DNA: TGTGCCAGCAATTCAGGTCCCAGGTATACGCAGTATTTT
CDR3: CASNSGPRYTQYF
J: TRBJ2-3
V: TRBV28
D: .
size: .

DNA: TGCGCCAGCAGCTTGGATGGGGGGGTCTCTGGAAACACCATATATTTT
CDR3: CASSLDGGVSGNTIYF
J: TRBJ1-3
V: TRBV5-1
D: .
size: .

DNA: TGTGCCAGCAGCCTTACAGGGGGCTCCTACAATGAGCAGTTCTTC
CDR3: CASSLTGGSYNEQFF
J: TRBJ2-1
V: TRBV6-6
D: TRBD1
size: .

DNA: TGCGCCAGCAGCTTGGAGGTAGCAGGGGCCAACGTCCTGACTTTC
CDR3: CASSLEVAGANVLTF
J: TRBJ2-6
V: TRBV5-1
D: .
size: once

DNA: TGTGCCAGTAGTATTCGGGCGGGGGACTACGAGCAGTACTTC
CDR3: CASSIRAGDYEQYF
J: TRBJ2-7
V: TRBV19
D: TRBD2
size: .

DNA: TGTGCCAGCAGATCGGAGGAGCGGGGGGAATACTACGAGCAGTACTTC
CDR3: CASRSEERGEYYEQYF
J: TRBJ2-7
V: TRBV14
D: TRBD2
size: .

DNA: TGTGCCAGCTCAACTATGGACAGCTATGGCTACACCTTC
CDR3: CASSTMDSYGYTF
J: TRBJ1-2
V: TRBV18
D: .
size: .

DNA: TGTGCCAGCAGTGAACCCGGTATGAACACTGAAGCTTTCTTT
CDR3: CASSEPGMNTEAFF
J: TRBJ1-1
V: TRBV6-1
D: .
size: once

DNA: TGTGCCAGCAGTCTACCTCCTCAGGGGGCCTACAATGAGCAGTTCTTC
CDR3: CASSLPPQGAYNEQFF
J: TRBJ2-1
V: TRBV7-6
D: TRBD1
size: .

DNA: TGCAGCGTTGTCCGGGACAGTTTTCTTGGTGGGGTGACCACTGAAGCTTTCTTT
CDR3: CSVVRDSFLGGVTTEAFF
J: TRBJ1-1
V: TRBV29-1
D: TRBD1
size: .

DNA: TGTGCCAGCAGTCCCGGGACAGGGGGTGGCGGGCAGTACTTC
CDR3: CASSPGTGGGGQYF
J: TRBJ2-7
V: TRBV6-5
D: TRBD1
size: .

DNA: TGTGCCAGCAGCCTACGACAGGGGGCACTCCACGAGCAGTACTTC
CDR3: CASSLRQGALHEQYF
J: TRBJ2-7
V: TRBV7-2
D: TRBD1
size: .

DNA: TGTGCCAGCAGTTACTCCCGGGAGACTGAAGCTTTCTTT
CDR3: CASSYSRETEAFF
J: TRBJ1-1
V: TRBV6-5
D: .
size: .

DNA: TGTGCCAGTAGTATAGATGGAAACAGGGGTGGCTACACCTTC
CDR3: CASSIDGNRGGYTF
J: TRBJ1-2
V: TRBV19
D: TRBD1
size: once

DNA: TGTGCCAGCAGCGCGGGACAGGGTGGCGAGCAGTACTTC
CDR3: CASSAGQGGEQYF
J: TRBJ2-7
V: TRBV5-4
D: TRBD1
size: .

DNA: TGTGCCAGCGGTTTGGGTGACGGGCTAGCCTCGAACACCGGGGAGCTGTTTTTT
CDR3: CASGLGDGLASNTGELFF
J: TRBJ2-2
V: TRBV27
D: .
size: .

DNA: TGTGCCAGCAGCTTAAAACAGTACGAGCAGTACTTC
CDR3: CASSLKQYEQYF
J: TRBJ2-7
V: TRBV7-9
D: .
size: .

DNA: TGTGCCAGCAGCGAGACGGTCGTGGCGGGGGAGCAGTACTTC
CDR3: CASSETVVAGEQYF
J: TRBJ2-7
V: TRBV4-2
D: .
size: once

DNA: TGTGCCAGCAGTGGCGCGGACAGCTATGGCTACACCTTC
CDR3: CASSGADSYGYTF
J: TRBJ1-2
V: TRBV2
D: .
size: .

DNA: TGTGCCAGCAGCGTAACCAGGGGGGCCGGGGAGCTGTTTTTT
CDR3: CASSVTRGAGELFF
J: TRBJ2-2
V: TRBV7-6
D: .
size: once

DNA: TGTGCCAGCTCACCACGAGGTCAATCGTATGAAAAACTGTTTTTT
CDR3: CASSPRGQSYEKLFF
J: TRBJ1-4
V: TRBV18
D: .
size: once